These 32 T cell receptor beta chains were all obtained from the same sample, sequenced in a study of T-cell memory formation after mild COVID-19. One entry per CDR3 protein results from TCRdb running MiXCR on the 5' RACE reads. This sample yields 200,000 to 300,000 distinct CDR3 sequences, of which 16% are seen a single time; around 23% belongs to the top ten. Sequenced sample: PBMCs or a T cell subset sorted from them (not recorded which). The receptors stem from a man between 18 and 29 years old who had mild COVID-19 (a few samples of this study predate the infection). Cell type and time point are not known.

V and J are TRBV7-3 and TRBJ1-1; a possible D gene is TRBD1 (5 bases). Germline CDR1 is SGHTA and CDR2 is FQGTGA. This CDR3 region has 13 residues. The V end lost 2 bases, the J end lost 6 bases, and 10 bases lay between the germline ends. The CDR3 DNA is TGTGCCAGCAGCTTAGCTGGGGACGCTGAAGCTTTCTTT. Translation gives CASSLAGDAEAFF.

The table lists this clonotype with a few counts. The rearrangement links TRBV9 to TRBJ2-3; D is tentatively TRBD1 or TRBD2 (6 bases each). The CDR3 is 15 residues long. V was pared by 0 bases and J by 3 bases, with 11 bases between. Germline V gives CDR1 SGDLS, CDR2 YYNGEE. The CDR3 is CASSVAGAITDTQYF. The CDR3 region has the DNA TGTGCCAGCAGCGTAGCGGGGGCGATTACAGATACGCAGTATTTT. The variable domain in full, with the rest retrieved from reference TRBV9 and TRBJ2-3, is DSGVTQTPKHLITATGQRVTLRCSPRSGDLSVYWYQQSLDQGLQFLIQYYNGEERAKGNILERFSAQQFPDLHSELNLSSLELGDSALYFCASSVAGAITDTQYFGPGTRLTVL.

This clonotype was found a few times. V is TRBV28 and J is TRBJ2-2; D is undetermined. Trimming left V 2 bases short and J 3 bases short, with 4 bases between. CDR3 length: 13 amino acids. CDR1 is MDHEN and CDR2 is SYDVKM in the germline V gene. This CDR3 reads CASSLRDTGELFF. CDR3 in DNA: TGTGCCAGCAGTTTAAGAGACACCGGGGAGCTGTTTTTT.

This clonotype was observed a few times. CDR3: CASRGEAVGTGELFF. In nucleotides, the CDR3 is TGCGCCAGCAGGGGGGAGGCTGTGGGGACAGGGGAGCTGTTTTTT. The chain combines TRBV4-3 with TRBJ2-2; D tentatively reads TRBD1 or TRBD2 (6 bases each). Between the trimmed V and J ends, which lost 6 bases and 8 bases, there was a span of 19 bases. The CDR3 runs to 15 residues. Germline CDR1 is LGHNA and CDR2 is YSLEER.

The chain recombines TRBV5-1 with TRBJ2-3; 11 bases are a match to TRBD1. Germline V gene data show CDR1 as SGHRS and CDR2 as YFSETQ. The CDR3 is 18 residues long. J gave up 0 bases and V 1 base, and 7 bases lay outside the gene matches. CDR3 nucleotide sequence: TGCGCCAGCAGCTTGCCCTGGGACAGGGGGGCTAGCACAGATACGCAGTATTTT. Translation gives CASSLPWDRGASTDTQYF.

The CDR3 here is CASSLVLLGALNTEAFF. The CDR3, as DNA: TGTGCCAGCAGCTTGGTTCTCTTGGGGGCTTTGAACACTGAAGCTTTCTTT. The gene calls are TRBV5-5 and TRBJ1-1; a weak D match, TRBD1 (6 bases). The V end lost 0 bases, the J end lost 0 bases, and 15 bases lay between the germline ends. Germline CDR1 is SGHKS and CDR2 is YYEKEE (reference sequence). The CDR3 totals 17 residues.

The chain joins TRBV6-2 or TRBV6-3 to TRBJ2-5, with D possibly matching TRBD1 (6 bases). Trimming removed 3 bases from V and 4 bases from J, with 15 bases in between. The germline CDR1 and CDR2 sequences are MNHEY and SVGEGT. This CDR3 comprises 15 residues. CDR3 loop: CASSYRDRPGETQYF. DNA of the CDR3: TGTGCCAGCAGTTATCGAGACAGGCCAGGAGAGACCCAGTACTTC.

This clonotype was seen only a few times. The chain employs TRBV7-3 and TRBJ2-1; 16 nucleotides match TRBD2. CDR3 length: 15 amino acids. Per germline, CDR1 SGHTA and CDR2 FQGTGA. V was clipped by 5 bases and J by 9 bases; unmatched bases: 4. The CDR3 sequence is CASSRGTSGGGEQFF. The CDR3 coding sequence is TGTGCCAGCAGCCGCGGGACTAGCGGGGGGGGTGAGCAGTTCTTC. The full variable domain, completed using reference TRBV7-3 and TRBJ2-1, is GAGVSQTPSNKVTEKGKYVELRCDPISGHTALYWYRQSLGQGPEFLIYFQGTGAADDSGLPNDRFFAVRPEGSVSTLKIQRTERGDSAVYLCASSRGTSGGGEQFFGPGTRLTVL.

There are many counts of this clonotype. The genes are TRBV29-1 and TRBJ2-3, with D unclear. CDR3 size: 11 residues. The germline gives CDR1 SQVTM, CDR2 ANQGSEA. Trimming pared 6 bases from V and 6 bases from J, leaving 10 bases between. In DNA, the CDR3 is TGCAGCGTGCCCAATCCGGATACGCAGTATTTT. It codes for CSVPNPDTQYF.

This clonotype has only a few counts. V and J are TRBV5-1 and TRBJ2-5; tentatively, D is TRBD1 or TRBD2 (5 bases each). There are 16 residues in the CDR3. Germline CDR1 is SGHRS and CDR2 is YFSETQ. Trimming took off 4 bases at V and 5 bases at J, with 21 bases between the two ends. Written as DNA, the CDR3 is TGCGCCAGCAGCGGCTCCCGGCCGGGGCGCCCCGAGACCCAGTACTTC. This encodes CASSGSRPGRPETQYF.

The table lists this clonotype with a few counts. The rearrangement links TRBV2 to TRBJ1-1; D not resolved. Trimming removed 5 bases at V and 11 bases at J, with 12 bases between. The CDR3 sequence is 11 residues long. Germline V lookup: CDR1 SNHLY, CDR2 FYNNEI. The CDR3 here is CASSRTRGAFF. The CDR3 region has the DNA TGTGCCAGCAGTCGGACGCGAGGGGCTTTCTTT.

CDR3 amino acids: CASSQVAGGFTDTQYF. In DNA form, the CDR3 reads TGTGCCAGCAGCCAAGTAGCGGGGGGATTCACAGATACGCAGTATTTT. V is TRBV3-1 and J is TRBJ2-3, with 10 positions matching TRBD2. The CDR3 spans 16 residues. J was trimmed by 2 bases and V by 1 base; bases with no gene match: 3. Germline-derived CDR1 and CDR2 are LGHDT and YNNKEL (reference sequence).

The chain carries TRBV5-1 and TRBJ2-3; D may correspond to TRBD1 or TRBD2 (5 bases each). The CDR3 loop spans 15 amino acids. Trimming stripped 0 bases from V and 12 bases from J, with 20 bases between. Germline V gene sequence: CDR1 SGHRS, CDR2 YFSETQ. The CDR3 loop is CASSLVEEPEGKQYF. The CDR3 DNA is TGCGCCAGCAGCTTGGTCGAGGAGCCAGAGGGGAAACAGTATTTT.

This clonotype turned up a few times. The chain is built from TRBV14 and TRBJ2-4; D gene uncertain. V lost 4 bases, J lost 7 bases, and 17 bases lay in between. Germline V lookup: CDR1 SGHDN, CDR2 FVKESK. This CDR3 is built from 15 residues. The CDR3 region is CASSPELGGWNIQYF. The CDR3 region has the DNA TGTGCCAGCAGCCCCGAATTGGGTGGTTGGAACATTCAGTACTTC.

The rearrangement uses TRBV12-3 or TRBV12-4 and TRBJ1-5, with 9 bases that match TRBD1. The J segment lost 4 bases and the V segment lost 8 bases, leaving 3 bases of the junction unmatched. The length of the CDR3 is 13 residues. For the CDR3, the DNA is TGTGCCAGCGGACAGGGGCCGAATCAGCCCCAGCATTTT. Encoded protein: CASGQGPNQPQHF.

The chain couples TRBV18 to TRBJ2-3; D gene uncertain. The V gene's germline CDR1 is KGHSH and CDR2 LQKENI. CDR3 length equals 16 residues. Between the trimmed V and J ends, which lost 3 bases and 0 bases, there was a span of 13 bases. The CDR3 nucleotides read TGTGCCAGCTCACCTGGTCTAGGTGTCAGCACAGATACGCAGTATTTT. Encoded protein: CASSPGLGVSTDTQYF.

This clonotype was seen many times. This sequence joins TRBV20-1 and TRBJ2-2; D possibly corresponds to TRBD1 (6 bases). The CDR3 spans 14 residues. V shed 6 bases and J shed 4 bases, with 15 bases lying between them. From germline, CDR1 is DFQATT and CDR2 SNEGSKA (reference sequence). The CDR3 DNA reads as TGCAGTGCCGGCCGAGGGGGTGGCACCGGGGAGCTGTTTTTT. It encodes CSAGRGGGTGELFF.

The J gene is TRBJ2-7, the V gene TRBV7-3, with D hard to call. Germline-derived CDR1 and CDR2 are SGHTA and FQGTGA. CDR3 size: 14 residues. Trimming removed 3 bases from V and 0 bases from J, with 9 bases in between. The CDR3 DNA reads as TGTGCCAGCAGCTTGTGGGGATCCTCCTACGAGCAGTACTTC. Encoded protein: CASSLWGSSYEQYF.

The DNA of the CDR3 is TGTGCCAGCAGTTACGCTGGACATAAAAACATTCAGTACTTC. Its translation: CASSYAGHKNIQYF. The chain is built from TRBV6-2 or TRBV6-3 and TRBJ2-4, with D perhaps matching TRBD1 (5 bases). Germline V lookup: CDR1 MNHEY, CDR2 SVGEGT. The CDR3 has 14 residues. V was pared by 2 bases and J by 4 bases, with 9 bases between.

In this sample, this clonotype turned up many times. The rearrangement uses TRBV9 and TRBJ2-3, with a weak D call TRBD2 (6 bases). The CDR3 is made up of 18 amino acids. CDR1 and CDR2 from the germline V gene are SGDLS and YYNGEE. The V and J ends lost 3 bases and 5 bases respectively, with 25 bases between them. The CDR3 DNA reads TGTGCCAGCAGCGGCCTCCCTGGACTAAAAATGCCGGGAGATACGCAGTATTTT. Its translation: CASSGLPGLKMPGDTQYF.

This clonotype came up a few times. The chain uses TRBV12-3 or TRBV12-4 and TRBJ2-2; a possible D gene is TRBD2 (5 bases). This CDR3 is built from 16 residues. Trimming took 3 bases from V and 6 from J, leaving 17 bases between them. The CDR3 DNA reads TGTGCCAGCAGTTTGCTTGTACTGCGGGTCCCCGGGGAGCTGTTTTTT. Translation: CASSLLVLRVPGELFF.

This clonotype came up a few times. This rearrangement joins TRBV4-1 to TRBJ1-5, with 8 nucleotides matching TRBD1. Unmatched junction bases numbered 2, after V lost 5 bases and J lost 2 bases. Germline V CDR1 and CDR2: MGHRA, YSYEKL. This CDR3 is built from 14 residues. CDR3 DNA: TGCGCCAGCAGCGGACAGGGTGGCAATCAGCCCCAGCATTTT. It translates to CASSGQGGNQPQHF.

A few counts support this clonotype. The chain couples TRBV2 to TRBJ2-1; TRBD2 matches at 7 bases. After removal of 6 bases from V and 4 bases from J, the junction contained 9 bases not matched to a gene. Germline CDR1 SNHLY, CDR2 FYNNEI. The CDR3 length is 15 residues. For the CDR3, the DNA is TGTGCCAGCAGGGCCACTAGCGAATTTTACAATGAGCAGTTCTTC. Its protein is CASRATSEFYNEQFF.

This clonotype has just one count. The chain joins TRBV27 to TRBJ1-1; no clear D. Trimming stripped 6 bases from V and 0 bases from J, with 14 bases between. The germline V gene has CDR1 MNHEY and CDR2 SMNVEV (reference sequence). This CDR3 is built from 15 residues. The CDR3 here is CASSPGIRMNTEAFF. In DNA form, the CDR3 reads TGTGCCAGCAGCCCCGGGATCAGAATGAACACTGAAGCTTTCTTT.

This clonotype was seen ten or more times. V gene TRBV7-2 combines with J gene TRBJ2-1; 10 bases are shared with TRBD2. Germline V gene lookup returns CDR1 SGHTA and CDR2 FQGNSA. This CDR3 has 18 residues. The V and J ends lost 5 bases and 0 bases, in that order; junction bases with no gene match: 10. As DNA, the CDR3 is TGTGCCAGCAGCCTCGCCGTAGCGGGGGGAGACTCCTACAATGAGCAGTTCTTC. This gives the protein CASSLAVAGGDSYNEQFF.

This clonotype has only a few counts. The chain uses TRBV4-3 and TRBJ2-2; TRBD1 matches at 7 bases. Germline assignment: CDR1 LGHNA and CDR2 YSLEER. This CDR3 is built from 18 residues. V trimming: 0 bases; J trimming: 5 bases; junction bases outside the gene matches: 12. The CDR3, as DNA: TGCGCCAGCAGCCAAGAGACCCAGGGGGATCTTTCGACCGGGGAGCTGTTTTTT. It is translated as CASSQETQGDLSTGELFF.

As regards this clonotype: Sequence at one end of the junction differs from germline and may be a read error. The chain carries TRBV10-2 and TRBJ2-7, with no clear D. The length of the CDR3 is 11 residues. Germline CDR1 WSHSY, CDR2 SAAADI. The CDR3 region is CASIENYEQYF. The DNA for the CDR3 is TGCGCCAGCATTGAGAATTACGAGCAGTACTTC.

The rearrangement joins TRBV20-1 to TRBJ1-2; a weak D match, TRBD1 (5 bases). The CDR3 covers 15 residues. The germline gives CDR1 DFQATT, CDR2 SNEGSKA (reference sequence). Trimming left V 3 bases short and J 3 bases short, with 17 bases between. The CDR3 region is CSARLAAGMDYGYTF. The CDR3 DNA reads TGCAGTGCTAGGTTGGCGGCAGGGATGGACTATGGCTACACCTTC.

This clonotype was observed a few times. V usage is TRBV27 and J usage is TRBJ2-7; TRBD2 matches 14 bases. J gave up 0 bases and V 4 bases, and 8 bases lay outside the gene matches. Germline V gene lookup returns CDR1 MNHEY and CDR2 SMNVEV (reference sequence). CDR3 length: 18 amino acids. The CDR3 DNA sequence: TGTGCCAGCAGTTCGGGACTAGCGGGGGCACGTAACTCCTACGAGCAGTACTTC. This sequence encodes CASSSGLAGARNSYEQYF.

The chain combines TRBV19 with TRBJ2-1, with TRBD1 identical over 9 bases. The CDR3 totals 13 residues. The junction had 8 bases not matched to a gene; V was cut back by 9 bases and J by 8 bases. Germline V lookup: CDR1 LNHDA, CDR2 SQIVND (reference sequence). The CDR3 nucleotides read TGTGCCAGCAACCCGACAGGGGGGGATGAGCAGTTCTTC. It specifies CASNPTGGDEQFF.

The chain uses TRBV15 and TRBJ2-3; 7 nucleotides agree with TRBD2. The CDR3 totals 14 residues. Germline V gives CDR1 LNHNV, CDR2 YYDKDF (reference sequence). Trimming removed 7 bases from V and 5 bases from J; junction bases left unmatched: 9. Here the CDR3 reads CATTQRGGGDTQYF. The CDR3 DNA is TGTGCCACCACACAGCGGGGTGGCGGAGATACGCAGTATTTT.

This clonotype has just a few counts. The J gene is TRBJ2-7, the V gene TRBV7-9; D is uncertain. Trimming left V 1 base short and J 6 bases short, with 13 bases between. CDR1 SEHNR and CDR2 FQNEAQ come from the germline V gene (reference sequence). This CDR3 comprises 14 residues. CDR3 region: CASSLDGNDREQYV. DNA of the CDR3: TGTGCCAGCAGCTTAGATGGGAACGATCGCGAGCAGTACGTC.